A single sample gave rise to the 14 T cell receptor beta chains below, sequenced in a study of cytomegalovirus exposure and HLA in healthy donors. The PCR had 60 Vbeta and 13 Jbeta primers. Assay: immunoSEQ multiplex PCR; the TCRdb copy retains only in-frame clones and omits some. The sample has around 150,000 clones, just under 65% seen once. Sequencing was carried out using PBMCs. These receptor sequences come from a woman aged 55-69 years in good health and CMV-seropositive.

The chain combines TRBV6-5 with TRBJ1-1; no firm D call. The CDR3 is 14 amino acids. Trimming cost V 0 bases and J 5 bases, with 10 bases left between them. In germline, CDR1 is MNHEY, CDR2 SVGAGI. The CDR3 sequence is CASSYSDGRTEAFF. CDR3 DNA: TGTGCCAGCAGTTACTCGGACGGGAGGACTGAAGCTTTCTTT.

The chain joins TRBV5-1 to TRBJ2-5, with 11 bases aligning to TRBD1. This CDR3 is 16 amino acids long. Trimming removed 3 bases from V and 1 base from J; junction bases left unmatched: 5. CDR1 and CDR2 (germline): SGHRS, YFSETQ. As DNA, the CDR3 is TGCGCCAGCAGCTGGGGACAGGGGGGGTCCCAAGAGACCCAGTACTTC. Protein product: CASSWGQGGSQETQYF.

In its sample, this clone was seen once. The rearrangement links TRBV5-1 to TRBJ1-4; D is possibly TRBD1 (6 bases). Germline V gene data show CDR1 as SGHRS and CDR2 as YFSETQ. V shed 4 bases and J shed 5 bases, with 15 bases lying between them. The CDR3 is 15 amino acids. The CDR3: CASSPGGAENEKLFF. The DNA for the CDR3 is TGCGCCAGCAGCCCTGGGGGCGCAGAGAATGAAAAACTGTTTTTT.

A single count supports this clone. V and J are TRBV4-3 and TRBJ2-3, with D unclear. This CDR3 comprises 14 residues. The germline gives CDR1 LGHNA, CDR2 YSLEER. V lost 0 bases and J 0 bases, leaving 4 bases between the germline ends. This chain's CDR3 is CASSQDTSTDTQYF. As DNA, the CDR3 is TGCGCCAGCAGCCAAGATACTAGCACAGATACGCAGTATTTT.

The chain uses TRBV19 and TRBJ1-2; D perhaps matches TRBD1 (6 bases). The V and J ends lost 5 bases and 6 bases respectively, with 19 bases between them. The V gene's germline CDR1 is LNHDA and CDR2 SQIVND (reference sequence). The CDR3 runs to 15 residues. The CDR3 DNA follows: TGTGCCAGTAGTCTTTATGACAGAGGGGGAGATGGCTACACCTTC. Its translation is CASSLYDRGGDGYTF.

This clone has more than one count but fewer than ten. The V and J genes are TRBV9 and TRBJ2-5; TRBD1 might be the D (5 bases). Per germline, CDR1 SGDLS and CDR2 YYNGEE. The CDR3 contains 16 residues. Trimming took 0 bases from V and 4 from J, leaving 16 bases between them. The CDR3 here is CASSVGRGLVRETQYF. The CDR3, as DNA: TGTGCCAGCAGCGTAGGTAGGGGTTTGGTTCGAGAGACCCAGTACTTC.

The chain carries TRBV28 and TRBJ2-7; a possible D gene is TRBD2 (6 bases). Looked up from germline, CDR1 is MDHEN and CDR2 is SYDVKM. This CDR3 comprises 13 residues. Deletions cut 5 bases from V and 5 bases from J, with 13 bases between. The CDR3 bases are TGTGCCAGCAGTGGGGGGTCGAAGAACGAGCAGTACTTC. It codes for CASSGGSKNEQYF. Full variable domain (outside the CDR3, taken from reference TRBV28 and TRBJ2-7): DVKVTQSSRYLVKRTGEKVFLECVQDMDHENMFWYRQDPGLGLRLIYFSYDVKMKEKGDIPEGYSVSREKKERFSLILESASTNQTSMYLCASSGGSKNEQYFGPGTRLTVT.

This rearrangement joins TRBV7-9 to TRBJ2-1, with TRBD2 matching 10 bases. The CDR3 contains 15 residues. With V trimmed by 5 bases and J by 6 bases, 7 bases remained unmatched. Germline CDR1 reads SEHNR; CDR2 reads FQNEAQ (reference sequence). This chain's CDR3 is CASSPRLAGFNEQFF. The CDR3 region has the DNA TGTGCCAGCAGCCCCCGACTAGCGGGTTTCAATGAGCAGTTCTTC.

CDR3 sequence reads: CASSSGTGPYEQYF. In DNA form, the CDR3 reads TGTGCCAGCAGTTCCGGGACAGGCCCCTACGAGCAGTACTTC. This chain joins TRBV5-5 and TRBJ2-7; 8 nucleotides match TRBD1. This CDR3 comprises 14 residues. Germline loops: CDR1 SGHKS, CDR2 YYEKEE (reference sequence). The ends lost 5 bases at V and 2 bases at J; junction bases unmatched: 6. The full variable domain, rest sourced from reference TRBV5-5 and TRBJ2-7, is DAGVTQSPTHLIKTRGQQVTLRCSPISGHKSVSWYQQVLGQGPQFIFQYYEKEERGRGNFPDRFSARQFPNYSSELNVNALLLGDSALYLCASSSGTGPYEQYFGPGTRLTVT.

The chain couples TRBV5-1 to TRBJ2-7, with 11 bases aligning to TRBD2. This CDR3 has 15 amino acids. The ends lost 5 bases at V and 5 bases at J; junction bases unmatched: 9. In germline, CDR1 is SGHRS, CDR2 YFSETQ. The CDR3 DNA reads as TGCGCCAGCAGAGACCTAGCGGGAGGAATTCACGAGCAGTACTTC. This codes for CASRDLAGGIHEQYF.

This rearrangement joins TRBV6-5 to TRBJ1-2; a possible D gene is TRBD1 (6 bases). The length of the CDR3 is 14 residues. Looked up from germline, CDR1 is MNHEY and CDR2 is SVGAGI. Trimming removed 0 bases from V and 2 bases from J, with 7 bases in between. CDR3 in DNA: TGTGCCAGCAGTTACTCTCAGGGGAACTATGGCTACACCTTC. It translates to CASSYSQGNYGYTF.

This chain joins TRBV7-3 and TRBJ1-2; possible D gene TRBD1, 6 bases. V lost 3 bases and J lost 8, with 13 bases in between. Germline values: CDR1 SGHTA, CDR2 FQGTGA. This CDR3 region has 13 residues. CDR3 nucleotide sequence: TGTGCCAGCAGCTTTTCGCAGGGGTACGGCTACACCTTC. This gives the protein CASSFSQGYGYTF.

This clone was counted between two and nine times. The chain couples TRBV28 to TRBJ1-1, with D possibly TRBD1 on 5 matching bases. V was cut by 2 bases and J by 7 bases, with 11 bases left in between. This CDR3 contains 13 residues. CDR1 is MDHEN, CDR2 SYDVKM, per germline. DNA of the CDR3: TGTGCCAGCAGTTTAGGAGGGGTGGGTGAAGCTTTCTTT. It codes for CASSLGGVGEAFF.

J is TRBJ2-6 and V is TRBV7-2; 7 bases agree with TRBD1. CDR3 length equals 16 residues. V lost 5 bases and J lost 2; bases outside the gene matches: 6. Per germline, CDR1 SGHTA and CDR2 FQGNSA. The CDR3 DNA reads as TGTGCCAGCAGCGGTCGACAGGGAACTGGGGCCAACGTCCTGACTTTC. Protein product: CASSGRQGTGANVLTF.